This is a list of T cell receptor beta chains from one sample in a study of cytomegalovirus exposure and HLA in healthy donors. Profiling relied on immunoSEQ multiplex PCR, and the TCRdb table lists in-frame clones only, not all of them. The profile shows 150,000 to 180,000 clones, around 79% of them singletons. Source material: PBMCs. These receptors were collected from a man aged 25-45 years in good health and CMV-seropositive. Both conserved end residues are part of each CDR3. Each record gives: D gene, J gene, V gene, clone size, CDR3 DNA, CDR3 protein. The D gene is left open where the match is weak. Clone size, where shown, is once, few, many, or a class for clones that have expanded.

D gene: TRBD1
J gene: TRBJ2-3
V gene: TRBV7-3
clone size: .
CDR3 DNA: TGTGCCAGCAGCCCTCGGACAGGAGGCACAGATACGCAGTATTTT
CDR3 protein: CASSPRTGGTDTQYF

D gene: TRBD2
J gene: TRBJ2-3
V gene: TRBV6-5
clone size: .
CDR3 DNA: TGTGCCAGCAGTTTATTTCGAGCGGGAGGGACAGATACGCAGTATTTT
CDR3 protein: CASSLFRAGGTDTQYF

D gene: .
J gene: TRBJ1-2
V gene: TRBV7-2
clone size: .
CDR3 DNA: TGTGCCAGCGTTGAGCAGGGCGGTCTCTATGGCTACACCTTC
CDR3 protein: CASVEQGGLYGYTF

D gene: .
J gene: TRBJ1-1
V gene: TRBV11-2
clone size: .
CDR3 DNA: TGTGCCAGCAGCTTGTACAGGGCGAACACTGAAGCTTTCTTT
CDR3 protein: CASSLYRANTEAFF

D gene: TRBD2
J gene: TRBJ2-5
V gene: TRBV7-2
clone size: .
CDR3 DNA: TGTGCCAGCAGTTCCACTAGCGGGGGGGCCCAGTACTTC
CDR3 protein: CASSSTSGGAQYF

D gene: TRBD1
J gene: TRBJ1-1
V gene: TRBV6-5
clone size: .
CDR3 DNA: TGTGCCAGCAGTTACTCTGACAGGGGTCCTACTGAAGCTTTCTTT
CDR3 protein: CASSYSDRGPTEAFF

D gene: .
J gene: TRBJ1-5
V gene: TRBV4-2
clone size: .
CDR3 DNA: TGTGCCAGCAGCCAAGATTCGGGTTCTAGCAATCAGCCCCAGCATTTT
CDR3 protein: CASSQDSGSSNQPQHF

D gene: TRBD1
J gene: TRBJ1-2
V gene: TRBV6-5
clone size: .
CDR3 DNA: TGTGCCAGCAGTTACCGGGACAGGGGGCACTATGGCTACACCTTC
CDR3 protein: CASSYRDRGHYGYTF

D gene: TRBD2
J gene: TRBJ2-2
V gene: TRBV10-2
clone size: .
CDR3 DNA: TGCGCCAGCAAGCGGGGGGAGGATTTCGGGGAGCTGTTTTTT
CDR3 protein: CASKRGEDFGELFF

D gene: TRBD2
J gene: TRBJ2-7
V gene: TRBV19
clone size: .
CDR3 DNA: TGTGCCAGTAGTCCCCCCCGGACTAGCGGGACGTCCTACGAGCAGTACTTC
CDR3 protein: CASSPPRTSGTSYEQYF

D gene: .
J gene: TRBJ2-6
V gene: TRBV19
clone size: .
CDR3 DNA: TGTGCCAGTAGTCTCCACAGTGACTCTGGGGCCAACGTCCTGACTTTC
CDR3 protein: CASSLHSDSGANVLTF

D gene: .
J gene: TRBJ1-2
V gene: TRBV7-8
clone size: once
CDR3 DNA: TGTGCCAGCAGGCCTCTACTGCAAGTGGTAAAATATGGCTACACCTTC
CDR3 protein: CASRPLLQVVKYGYTF

D gene: TRBD1
J gene: TRBJ2-7
V gene: TRBV7-8
clone size: .
CDR3 DNA: TGTGCCAGCAGCTTCGTATGGACAGGGTCGTACGAGCAGTACTTC
CDR3 protein: CASSFVWTGSYEQYF

D gene: .
J gene: TRBJ1-1
V gene: TRBV6-4
clone size: .
CDR3 DNA: TGTGCCAGCAGTGCCCTAAGGAACACTGAAGCTTTCTTT
CDR3 protein: CASSALRNTEAFF

D gene: TRBD1
J gene: TRBJ1-1
V gene: TRBV11-2
clone size: .
CDR3 DNA: TGTGCCAGCAGCCCCTACAGGGGGCGGAACACTGAAGCTTTCTTT
CDR3 protein: CASSPYRGRNTEAFF

D gene: .
J gene: TRBJ2-1
V gene: TRBV4-3
clone size: .
CDR3 DNA: TGCGCCAGCAGCCAAGTTTTCGGGGTCTACAATGAGCAGTTCTTC
CDR3 protein: CASSQVFGVYNEQFF

D gene: TRBD1
J gene: TRBJ1-4
V gene: TRBV5-7
clone size: .
CDR3 DNA: TGTGCCAGCAGCTTGGGGTCCAGGGGGGAAAAACTGTTTTTT
CDR3 protein: CASSLGSRGEKLFF

D gene: TRBD1
J gene: TRBJ1-5
V gene: TRBV29-1
clone size: .
CDR3 DNA: TGCAGCGTTGTACAGGGGCGTAATCAGCCCCAGCATTTT
CDR3 protein: CSVVQGRNQPQHF

D gene: .
J gene: TRBJ1-4
V gene: TRBV7-9
clone size: .
CDR3 DNA: TGTGCCAGCAGCTTTGGTACAGGGCCTGGGGATGAAAAACTGTTTTTT
CDR3 protein: CASSFGTGPGDEKLFF

D gene: .
J gene: TRBJ1-1
V gene: TRBV28
clone size: .
CDR3 DNA: TGTGCCAGCAGCCTCGGGACTGAAGCTTTCTTT
CDR3 protein: CASSLGTEAFF

D gene: TRBD1
J gene: TRBJ1-5
V gene: TRBV6-6
clone size: .
CDR3 DNA: TGTGCCAGCAGCTTTACAGGGGCCCACAATCAGCCCCAGCATTTT
CDR3 protein: CASSFTGAHNQPQHF

D gene: .
J gene: TRBJ2-1
V gene: TRBV29-1
clone size: .
CDR3 DNA: TGCAGCGTTGAGAGAACTAGCTCCTACAATGAGCAGTTCTTC
CDR3 protein: CSVERTSSYNEQFF

D gene: .
J gene: TRBJ1-1
V gene: TRBV5-4
clone size: .
CDR3 DNA: TGTGCCAGCAGCGCCGGAGGCATGAACACTGAAGCTTTCTTT
CDR3 protein: CASSAGGMNTEAFF

D gene: .
J gene: TRBJ2-5
V gene: TRBV5-1
clone size: .
CDR3 DNA: TGCGCCAGCAGTCAGAATCAGGAAACTGGGACCCAGTACTTC
CDR3 protein: CASSQNQETGTQYF

D gene: .
J gene: TRBJ1-1
V gene: TRBV19
clone size: .
CDR3 DNA: TGTGCCAGTAGTCGAAACAGGATGAGGAACACTGAAGCTTTCTTT
CDR3 protein: CASSRNRMRNTEAFF

D gene: .
J gene: TRBJ2-5
V gene: TRBV30
clone size: once
CDR3 DNA: TGTGCCTGGAGGAAGGGTGGGGCGGAGACCCAGTACTTC
CDR3 protein: CAWRKGGAETQYF

D gene: .
J gene: TRBJ1-1
V gene: TRBV7-9
clone size: .
CDR3 DNA: TGTTCCAGCAGCCCCGTACAGAGTCAGAACACTGAAGCTTTCTTT
CDR3 protein: CSSSPVQSQNTEAFF

D gene: .
J gene: TRBJ2-7
V gene: TRBV7-2
clone size: few
CDR3 DNA: TGTGCCAGCAGCTTAGCGAGCAGGGGTTCCTACGAGCAGTACTTC
CDR3 protein: CASSLASRGSYEQYF

D gene: TRBD1
J gene: TRBJ1-5
V gene: TRBV6-6
clone size: .
CDR3 DNA: TGTGCCACCGTGGACAGGACCAATCAGCCCCAGCATTTT
CDR3 protein: CATVDRTNQPQHF

D gene: TRBD2
J gene: TRBJ2-3
V gene: TRBV4-2
clone size: .
CDR3 DNA: TGTGCCAGCAGCTACGAGTTCCTAGCGGGGGCCCGCACAGATACGCAGTATTTT
CDR3 protein: CASSYEFLAGARTDTQYF

D gene: TRBD1
J gene: TRBJ1-5
V gene: TRBV28
clone size: .
CDR3 DNA: TGTGCCAGCAGTTCCTCGACAGGGAATTGGCCCCAGCATTTT
CDR3 protein: CASSSSTGNWPQHF

D gene: .
J gene: TRBJ2-3
V gene: TRBV2
clone size: once
CDR3 DNA: TGTGCCAGCTGCCGGGACACTCATAGCACAGATACGCAGTATTTT
CDR3 protein: CASCRDTHSTDTQYF

D gene: .
J gene: TRBJ2-1
V gene: TRBV6-5
clone size: .
CDR3 DNA: TGTGCCAGCGCCTTAGAGGACTACAATGAGCAGTTCTTC
CDR3 protein: CASALEDYNEQFF

D gene: .
J gene: TRBJ1-1
V gene: TRBV30
clone size: .
CDR3 DNA: TGTGCCTGGGATCCCCGTCTTTGGGGCAGGGCGAAGAGCACTGAAGCTTTCTTT
CDR3 protein: CAWDPRLWGRAKSTEAFF

D gene: .
J gene: TRBJ1-1
V gene: TRBV5-4
clone size: many
CDR3 DNA: TGTGCCAGCAGCTTGCCCGAAACAGGGTTTCAGACTGAAGCTTTCTTT
CDR3 protein: CASSLPETGFQTEAFF

D gene: .
J gene: TRBJ2-7
V gene: TRBV6-5
clone size: .
CDR3 DNA: TGTGCCAGCAGTTACTCGAAAGCGGGTCGCGAGCAGTACTTC
CDR3 protein: CASSYSKAGREQYF

D gene: .
J gene: TRBJ1-1
V gene: TRBV6-5
clone size: .
CDR3 DNA: TGTGCCAGCACTGACCCAGGGGAAAACACTGAAGCTTTCTTT
CDR3 protein: CASTDPGENTEAFF

D gene: TRBD2
J gene: TRBJ2-3
V gene: TRBV9
clone size: .
CDR3 DNA: TGTGCCAGCAGCGATAGCGGGGAGCAATATTTT
CDR3 protein: CASSDSGEQYF

D gene: .
J gene: TRBJ2-1
V gene: TRBV29-1
clone size: .
CDR3 DNA: TGCAGCGTTGTTGGCGGGTCCCCATACAATGAGCAGTTCTTC
CDR3 protein: CSVVGGSPYNEQFF

D gene: .
J gene: TRBJ2-2
V gene: TRBV5-1
clone size: .
CDR3 DNA: TGCGCCAGCAGCTTCCTCGGGGGGCGGACCGGGGAGCTGTTTTTT
CDR3 protein: CASSFLGGRTGELFF

D gene: .
J gene: TRBJ2-7
V gene: TRBV28
clone size: .
CDR3 DNA: TGTGCCAGCAGTACCGGGACTTTACCCTACGAGCAGTACTTC
CDR3 protein: CASSTGTLPYEQYF

D gene: TRBD2
J gene: TRBJ2-1
V gene: TRBV6-1
clone size: .
CDR3 DNA: TGTGCCAGCAGTGAAGTCGAGGCTAGCGGGAGGAGATTCGCACGGCTCTTC
CDR3 protein: CASSEVEASGRRFARLF

D gene: .
J gene: TRBJ1-1
V gene: TRBV29-1
clone size: .
CDR3 DNA: TGCAGCGCTTTAGCGGATACGAACACTGAAGCTTTCTTT
CDR3 protein: CSALADTNTEAFF

D gene: TRBD2
J gene: TRBJ2-5
V gene: TRBV7-7
clone size: few
CDR3 DNA: TGTGCCAGCAGCCGGGACTATCAAGAGACCCAGTACTTC
CDR3 protein: CASSRDYQETQYF

D gene: .
J gene: TRBJ2-3
V gene: TRBV28
clone size: once
CDR3 DNA: TGTGCCAGCGAAGAGGGCCCACACACACCCGATACGCAGTATTTT
CDR3 protein: CASEEGPHTPDTQYF

D gene: TRBD1
J gene: TRBJ1-6
V gene: TRBV25-1
clone size: .
CDR3 DNA: TGTGCCAGCAGTGAGACAGGGTCACAAGCACCCCTCCACTTT
CDR3 protein: CASSETGSQAPLHF

D gene: TRBD1
J gene: TRBJ2-5
V gene: TRBV6-5
clone size: few
CDR3 DNA: TGTGCCAGCAGTTTCTCCCTACAGGGGGCCGGAGAGACCCAGTACTTC
CDR3 protein: CASSFSLQGAGETQYF